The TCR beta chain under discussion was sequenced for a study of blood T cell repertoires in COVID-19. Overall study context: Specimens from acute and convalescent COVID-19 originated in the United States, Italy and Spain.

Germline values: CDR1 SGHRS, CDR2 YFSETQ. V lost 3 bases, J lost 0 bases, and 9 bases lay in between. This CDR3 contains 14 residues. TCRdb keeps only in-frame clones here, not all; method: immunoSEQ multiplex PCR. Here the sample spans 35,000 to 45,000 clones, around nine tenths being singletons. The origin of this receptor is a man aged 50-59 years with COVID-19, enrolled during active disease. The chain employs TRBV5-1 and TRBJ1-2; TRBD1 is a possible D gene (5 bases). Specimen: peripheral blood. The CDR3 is CASSYQGSNYGYTF. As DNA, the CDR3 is TGCGCCAGCAGCTACCAGGGTTCTAACTATGGCTACACCTTC.